The clone carrying this T cell receptor beta chain has just one count. The antigen remains unidentified. The CDR3 has 14 residues. CDR1 is SGHRS and CDR2 is YFSETQ in the germline V gene. The ends lost 0 bases at V and 5 bases at J; junction bases unmatched: 0. Amplification used 60 Vbeta primers and 13 Jbeta primers. Under the authors' procedure: About 11 million of tens of millions of unique TCR beta chains were shared, per a later count. The data were produced by immunoSEQ multiplex PCR, yet TCRdb's version contains in-frame clones alone and is incomplete. V and J calls and clone size are copied from that table; D and trimming were computed from the DNA. Found here are 65,000 to 95,000 clones, 70% to 85% of them singletons; the top ten hold about an eighth. The sample belongs to a study of cytomegalovirus exposure and HLA in healthy donors. Study background: Early released data had about 80 million unique TCRs, all coming from HLA-typed donors.

Findings and caveats of the study: In a later analysis, a genetic analysis reported fewer productive-TCR N-insertions in an Asian-associated ancestry cluster than the cohort average. A later analysis by the authors found several of the most significant clusters apparently linked to common viral pathogens.

The genes are TRBV5-1 and TRBJ1-4; TRBD1 matches at 8 bases. This sequence originates from a human donor in good health. Sequencing was carried out using PBMCs. Here the CDR3 DNA reads TGCGCCAGCAGCTTGGGGACAGGGAATGAAAAACTGTTTTTT. It encodes CASSLGTGNEKLFF.